This T cell receptor beta chain originates from a study of blood T cell repertoires in COVID-19. The overall study: The origin of the acute and convalescent COVID-19 samples was the United States, Italy and Spain. PBMCs, B-cell-depleted T cells, or T cells were the source of the cDNA or gDNA that made up the material.

Patients from Seattle were sampled longitudinally, starting during active infection. The junction had 4 bases not matched to a gene; V was cut back by 0 bases and J by 0 bases. Germline assignment: CDR1 ENHRY and CDR2 SYGVKD. The CDR3 runs to 16 residues. Source study methods: Cell counts per sample came from amplifying reference gene primers. Using immunoSEQ multiplex PCR, the repertoire was profiled, and TCRdb retains in-frame clones only, with some absent. D and trimming come from the DNA, and the V and J calls and clone size come from that table. The sample yields roughly 200,000 clones, 75% to 85% seen once. This clone was detected only a few times.

The sequence derives from a woman between 40 and 50 years old with COVID-19, enrolled during active disease. V and J are TRBV10-3 and TRBJ1-1, with TRBD1 identical over 7 bases. Specimen: peripheral blood. The CDR3 bases are TGTGCCATCAGTGAGTCATCCGGACAGGTGAACACTGAAGCTTTCTTT. Its protein is CAISESSGQVNTEAFF.